These 17 T cell receptor beta chains were sequenced from one sample in a study of metastatic and nonmetastatic thyroid tumors. The entire patient cohort was treatment-naive prior to thyroid surgery. From the PCR reads, TCRdb re-called clones with MiXCR. This sample has about 5,800 clones; less than 20% occur once, and the top ten carry 6.2%. Sequencing was done on a sample of adjacent normal tissue. The receptors stem from a female donor with papillary thyroid cancer or a benign thyroid nodule (not recorded which). Some clones in this sample may be carry-over from other donors' samples.

This clone was recorded many times. A much larger clone is a single base away; this may be a read error. V gene TRBV4-2 combines with J gene TRBJ1-1; D is perhaps TRBD1 (6 bases). V shed 5 bases and J shed 4 bases, with 14 bases lying between them. The length of the CDR3 is 14 residues. Germline V gene data show CDR1 as LGHNA and CDR2 as YNFKEQ. CDR3 sequence reads: CASSEGGGVTEAFF. The DNA for the CDR3 is TGTGCCAGCAGCGAAGGAGGGGGAGTCACTGAAGCTTTCTTT.

The V call is TRBV27, the J call TRBJ2-2; unclear D gene. V was clipped by 6 bases and J by 0 bases, with 8 bases between them. This CDR3 is built from 14 residues. Germline-derived CDR1 and CDR2 are MNHEY and SMNVEV (reference sequence). CDR3 in DNA: TGTGCCAGCAGGGTTCAGACGAACACCGGGGAGCTGTTTTTT. This codes for CASRVQTNTGELFF.

The V and J genes are TRBV6-1 and TRBJ2-1; D possibly uses TRBD1 or TRBD2 (6 bases each). Germline CDR1 MNHNS, CDR2 SASEGT. The CDR3 runs 15 residues. Trimming cost V 6 bases and J 4 bases, with 16 bases left between them. The DNA for the CDR3 is TGTGCCAGCAGCCCAGGAGGGGGGACATACAATGAGCAGTTCTTC. Its translation is CASSPGGGTYNEQFF.

This clone was found a few times. CDR3 nucleotides: TGTGCCAGCAGTTTAGTGGGGATGATGAACACTGAAGCTTTCTTT. Translating gives CASSLVGMMNTEAFF. The chain couples TRBV28 to TRBJ1-1; the D is unclear. From germline, CDR1 is MDHEN and CDR2 SYDVKM. This CDR3 comprises 15 residues. Trimming shortened V by 2 bases and J by 0 bases, and 10 bases separated the two germline ends.

By share of the sample, this clone is medium-sized. CDR3 region: CATSGQGGTEAFF. The CDR3 region has the DNA TGTGCCACCAGTGGACAGGGAGGCACTGAAGCTTTCTTT. V and J are TRBV24-1 and TRBJ1-1; 7 bases are shared with TRBD1. V was clipped by 5 bases and J by 4 bases; unmatched bases: 3. The CDR3 contains 13 residues. Per the germline V gene, CDR1 is KGHDR and CDR2 is SFDVKD.

This clone has more than one count but fewer than ten. This rearrangement joins TRBV15 to TRBJ1-5; 8 bases agree with TRBD1. The V gene's germline CDR1 is LNHNV and CDR2 YYDKDF (reference sequence). V shed 1 base, J shed 6 bases, and the junction held 2 bases outside the gene matches. The CDR3 runs to 14 residues. In DNA form, the CDR3 reads TGTGCCACCAGCAGAGGACAGGGGACTCAGCCCCAGCATTTT. It is translated as CATSRGQGTQPQHF. Full variable domain (rest looked up from reference TRBV15 and TRBJ1-5): DAMVIQNPRYQVTQFGKPVTLSCSQTLNHNVMYWYQQKSSQAPKLLFHYYDKDFNNEADTPDNFQSRRPNTSFCFLDIRSPGLGDTAMYLCATSRGQGTQPQHFGDGTRLSIL.

The V gene is TRBV6-2 or TRBV6-3, the J gene TRBJ2-7; D is unresolved. The germline V gene has CDR1 MNHEY and CDR2 SVGEGT. Trimming left V 4 bases short and J 13 bases short, with 23 bases between. CDR3 size: 14 residues. CDR3 amino acids: CASSLGSEPYGHYF. DNA for the CDR3: TGTGCCAGCAGTTTAGGCTCCGAGCCCTACGGGCATTACTTC.

This clone was counted ten times or more. The chain uses TRBV9 and TRBJ2-3; D might be TRBD2 (6 bases). This CDR3 is built from 14 residues. V lost 3 bases, J lost 6 bases, and 14 bases lay in between. Germline CDR1 and CDR2: SGDLS and YYNGEE. The CDR3 DNA sequence: TGTGCCAGCAGCGCCCTACGGAGGGAGGATACGCAGTATTTT. It codes for CASSALRREDTQYF. Full variable domain (outside the CDR3, taken from reference TRBV9 and TRBJ2-3): DSGVTQTPKHLITATGQRVTLRCSPRSGDLSVYWYQQSLDQGLQFLIQYYNGEERAKGNILERFSAQQFPDLHSELNLSSLELGDSALYFCASSALRREDTQYFGPGTRLTVL.

This clone is medium-sized in the sample. The V gene is TRBV28, the J gene TRBJ1-5; 7 bases are a match to TRBD1. V dropped 7 bases and J dropped 5; count of bases not matched to a gene: 8. CDR1 and CDR2 from the germline V gene are MDHEN and SYDVKM. The CDR3 extends over 14 amino acids. DNA of the CDR3: TGTGCCAGCAAAGTCCCGCAGGGGGATCAGCCCCAGCATTTT. Translation gives CASKVPQGDQPQHF.

This clone was found a few times. V gene TRBV6-1 combines with J gene TRBJ1-4, with 8 bases matching TRBD1. The ends lost 5 bases at V and 6 bases at J; junction bases unmatched: 8. CDR3 size: 15 residues. Germline V CDR1 and CDR2: MNHNS, SASEGT. CDR3 amino acids: CASSRTGLGDEKLFF. For the CDR3, the DNA is TGTGCCAGCAGTCGGACAGGGTTGGGGGATGAAAAACTGTTTTTT.

This clone was observed many times. The chain joins TRBV7-2 to TRBJ2-1; 8 bases align to TRBD2. The CDR3 has 15 amino acids. V shed 6 bases, J shed 0 bases, and the junction held 4 bases outside the gene matches. Germline V CDR1 and CDR2: SGHTA, FQGNSA. CDR3 sequence reads: CASRTGTSSYNEQFF. In DNA, the CDR3 is TGTGCCAGCAGAACCGGGACTAGCTCCTACAATGAGCAGTTCTTC. Variable domain in full (rest from reference TRBV7-2 and TRBJ2-1): GAGVSQSPSNKVTEKGKDVELRCDPISGHTALYWYRQSLGQGLEFLIYFQGNSAPDKSGLPSDRFSAERTGGSVSTLTIQRTQQEDSAVYLCASRTGTSSYNEQFFGPGTRLTVL.

The rearrangement uses TRBV2 and TRBJ2-7, with a weak D call TRBD2 (6 bases). V lost 1 base and J 3 bases, leaving 16 bases between the germline ends. From germline, CDR1 is SNHLY and CDR2 FYNNEI. This CDR3 contains 16 residues. CDR3 DNA sequence: TGTGCCAGCAGTGAAGGCGGGGCGTTCTTGGTCTACGAGCAGTACTTC. This gives the protein CASSEGGAFLVYEQYF.

Judged by abundance, this clone is medium-sized. V usage is TRBV19 and J usage is TRBJ2-7, with 11 bases fitting TRBD2. Losses at the gene ends were 10 bases for V and 0 bases for J; bases not matched to a gene: 8. There are 15 residues in the CDR3. Germline CDR1 is LNHDA and CDR2 is SQIVND (reference sequence). The CDR3 loop reads CATSRTSGLSYEQYF. The CDR3 coding sequence is TGTGCCACCTCCAGGACTAGCGGGCTCTCCTACGAGCAGTACTTC.

V and J are TRBV19 and TRBJ1-3; no reliable D call. CDR1 LNHDA and CDR2 SQIVND come from the germline V gene (reference sequence). This CDR3 has 12 amino acids. V was shortened by 7 bases and J by 7 bases, with 11 bases between the two germline ends. The CDR3 nucleotides are TGTGCCAGTATGACTCCGGGCAACACCATATATTTT. Protein product: CASMTPGNTIYF.

This clone was detected ten times or more. Since a much larger clone is just one base distant, this may be a read error. The identical CDR3 is also encoded by other nucleotide sequences in the sample. CDR3 nucleotides: TGCGCCAGCAGCTTAGTTACGGGGAATAATGAGCAGTTCTTC. Its translation is CASSLVTGNNEQFF. The V call is TRBV7-2, the J call TRBJ2-1; possibly TRBD2 for D (5 bases). The CDR3 runs to 14 residues. The germline V gene encodes CDR1 SGHTA and CDR2 FQGNSA.

This clone is medium-sized within its sample. The chain is built from TRBV5-1 and TRBJ1-1, with a tentative D call TRBD1 (6 bases). Germline V gene sequence: CDR1 SGHRS, CDR2 YFSETQ. Trimming pared 4 bases from V and 0 bases from J, leaving 13 bases between. CDR3 size: 15 residues. CDR3 nucleotide sequence: TGCGCCAGCAGCCGTACAGGGCGGATGAACACTGAAGCTTTCTTT. The encoded protein is CASSRTGRMNTEAFF.

This clone was recorded at least ten times. The V and J genes are TRBV20-1 and TRBJ2-5; possibly TRBD1 or TRBD2 for D (6 bases each). The CDR3 totals 14 residues. Trimming removed 1 base at V and 2 bases at J, with 11 bases between. Looked up from germline, CDR1 is DFQATT and CDR2 is SNEGSKA (reference sequence). CDR3 residues: CSARVGGRQETQYF. DNA of the CDR3: TGCAGTGCTAGAGTAGGGGGGAGGCAAGAGACCCAGTACTTC.